The T cell receptor (beta chain) described here comes from a study of T-cell memory formation after mild COVID-19 (dated by TCRdb to the early 2020s). In terms of the full investigation: TCR sequence clusters from the two donors were found to be largely donor specific. T-cell clones expanding and contracting after mild COVID-19 in a couple of donors were tracked by longitudinal TCRalpha and TCRbeta repertoire sequencing. Two young, previously healthy adult volunteers, one female and one male, were included in the cohort. What the work shows at the level of the full study, not this receptor alone: Clones that contracted from day 15 to 85 showed balanced CD4/CD8 phenotypes, whereas a second wave of clones that expanded from day 15 to 37 leaned towards CD4+. The second-wave clones that peaked on day 37 were not confirmed to be SARS-CoV-2 specific. The study covered only two mild cases, and larger cohorts including severe cases with pre-infection samples were considered necessary. The detection of some responding clones in pre-infection memory suggests that pre-existing cross-reactive memory T cells joined the SARS-CoV-2 response. Contracting CD4+ clones were found mainly in CM and EM memory subsets, while CD8+ clones were enriched in EMRA.

These reads were obtained on an Illumina NovaSeq 6000. Using 5'RACE with constant-segment primers, TCRalpha and TCRbeta cDNA libraries were constructed, with sample barcodes and unique molecular identifiers added in the process. Trizol reagent was used to extract RNA from every sample. Library amplification was performed in two PCR steps, and a second sample barcode and Illumina TruSeq adapters were introduced in the second step. Libraries were sequenced on an Illumina NovaSeq with 2 x 150 bp paired-end reads. Under the source paper's analysis protocol: The reads were demultiplexed and collapsed into UMI-guided consensus sequences using migec v1.2.7. Using mixcr v2.1.11, UMI consensuses were aligned to TRA and TRB V and J templates and then assembled into clonotypes. A clonotype was counted as expanded or contracted only when both edgeR and NoisET called the clonotype significant, with the noise models trained on biological replicates. For edgeR calls, a false discovery rate-adjusted p below 0.01 and a log2 fold-change threshold of 1 were applied. As an exploratory analysis of dynamics, PCA with hierarchical clustering was applied to max-normalized trajectories of the 1000 most abundant clonotypes. The CD4 or CD8 phenotype of responding clones was assigned using the separately sequenced CD4+ and CD8+ repertoires. TCRdb took the public reads, trimmed them with fastp at Q25, ran MiXCR for clone calling and kept in-frame beta chains. Identical CDR3 protein sequences are pooled into one entry, listed with their most common genes and DNA. None of the V and J calls come from the authors' own analysis; TCRdb made them. The sample table lists some 130,000 distinct CDR3 sequences, 5% to 6.5% of them with a count of one. The ten most abundant clones make up approximately 2.3% of the sample.

Ficoll-Paque density gradient centrifugation was used to isolate PBMCs. The CDR3, cysteine through phenylalanine, is 14 amino acids long. Solely the CDR3 DNA is kept, with 42 bases framed from the first base. The junction carries 15 bases between V and J, which are trimmed by 3 bases and 6 bases respectively. Based on the germline V gene, the CDR1 and CDR2 sequences are SGHRS and YFSETQ. The sample holds many counts of this clonotype. Its antigen specificity is not known. No base quality information exists; no much larger clone differs at one position. The chain uses TRBV5-1 and TRBJ1-1; the D segment could be TRBD1, given 6 matching bases. The sequenced material came from PBMCs or a T cell subset sorted from them (not recorded which). This clonotype originated in an adult woman who had mild COVID-19 (a few samples of this study predate the infection). The sample titles of this study are shuffled in the database, so cell type and time point are left out; the donor was told from shared clones. The bases read TGCGCCAGCAGCTCGGGAACAGGGATCGCTGAAGCTTTCTTT. Its protein is CASSSGTGIAEAFF.